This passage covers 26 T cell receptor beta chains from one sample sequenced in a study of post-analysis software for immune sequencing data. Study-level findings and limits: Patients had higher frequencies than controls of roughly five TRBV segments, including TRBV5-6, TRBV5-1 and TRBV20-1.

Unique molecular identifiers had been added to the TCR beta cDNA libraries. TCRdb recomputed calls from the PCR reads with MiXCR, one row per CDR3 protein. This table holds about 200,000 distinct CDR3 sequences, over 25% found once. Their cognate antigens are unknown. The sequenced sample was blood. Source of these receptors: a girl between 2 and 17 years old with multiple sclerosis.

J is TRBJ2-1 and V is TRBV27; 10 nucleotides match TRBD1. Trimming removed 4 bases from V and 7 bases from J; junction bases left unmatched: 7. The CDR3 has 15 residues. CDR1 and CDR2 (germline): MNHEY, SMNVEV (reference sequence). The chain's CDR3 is CASSSRQGARNEQFF. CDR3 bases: TGTGCCAGCAGTTCCAGACAGGGGGCACGGAATGAGCAGTTCTTC.

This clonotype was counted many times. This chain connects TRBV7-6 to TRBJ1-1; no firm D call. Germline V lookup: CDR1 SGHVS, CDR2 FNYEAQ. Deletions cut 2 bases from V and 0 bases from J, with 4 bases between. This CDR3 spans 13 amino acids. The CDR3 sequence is CASSLTLNTEAFF. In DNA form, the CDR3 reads TGTGCCAGCAGCTTAACGTTGAACACTGAAGCTTTCTTT.

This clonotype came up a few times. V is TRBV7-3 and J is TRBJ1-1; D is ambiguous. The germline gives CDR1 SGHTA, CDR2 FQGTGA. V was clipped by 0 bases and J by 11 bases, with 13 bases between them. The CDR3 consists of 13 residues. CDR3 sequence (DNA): TGTGCCAGCAGCTTAACTCCGGGATCGGAGGCTTTCTTT. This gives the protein CASSLTPGSEAFF.

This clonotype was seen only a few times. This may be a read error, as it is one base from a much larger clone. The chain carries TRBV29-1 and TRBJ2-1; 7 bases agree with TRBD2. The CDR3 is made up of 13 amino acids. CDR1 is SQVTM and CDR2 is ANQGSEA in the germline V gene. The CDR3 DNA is TGCAGCGTCGAGCGGGACCCTTACAGTGAGCAGTTCTTC. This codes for CSVERDPYSEQFF.

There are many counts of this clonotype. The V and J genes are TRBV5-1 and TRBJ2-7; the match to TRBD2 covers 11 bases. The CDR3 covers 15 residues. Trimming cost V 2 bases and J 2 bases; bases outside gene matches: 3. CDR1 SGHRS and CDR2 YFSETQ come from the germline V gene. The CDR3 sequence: CASSLLAGEPYEQYF. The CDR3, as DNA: TGCGCCAGCAGCTTACTAGCGGGGGAACCCTACGAGCAGTACTTC.

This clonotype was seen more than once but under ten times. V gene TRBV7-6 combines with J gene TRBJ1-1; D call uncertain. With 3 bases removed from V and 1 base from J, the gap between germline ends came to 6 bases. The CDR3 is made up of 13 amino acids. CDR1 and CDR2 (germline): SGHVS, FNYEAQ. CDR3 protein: CASSFSQNTEAFF. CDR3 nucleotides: TGTGCCAGCAGCTTTTCCCAGAACACTGAAGCTTTCTTT.

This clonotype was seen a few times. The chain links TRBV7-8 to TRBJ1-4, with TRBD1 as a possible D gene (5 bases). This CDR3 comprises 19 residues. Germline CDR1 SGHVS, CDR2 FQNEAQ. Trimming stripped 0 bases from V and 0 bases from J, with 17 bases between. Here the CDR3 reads CASSLARIRKGPTNEKLFF. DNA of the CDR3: TGTGCCAGCAGCTTAGCGAGGATTAGAAAGGGGCCAACTAATGAAAAACTGTTTTTT.

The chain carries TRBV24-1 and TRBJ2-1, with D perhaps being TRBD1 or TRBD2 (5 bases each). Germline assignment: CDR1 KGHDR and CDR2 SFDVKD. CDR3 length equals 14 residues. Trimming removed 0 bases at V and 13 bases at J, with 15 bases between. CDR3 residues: CATSDLWDPGHQFF. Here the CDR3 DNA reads TGTGCCACCAGTGATTTGTGGGACCCCGGCCACCAGTTCTTC.

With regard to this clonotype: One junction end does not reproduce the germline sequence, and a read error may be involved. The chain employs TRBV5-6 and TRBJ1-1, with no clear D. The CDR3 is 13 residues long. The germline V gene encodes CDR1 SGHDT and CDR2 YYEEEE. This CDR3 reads CASNLMVSVEAFF. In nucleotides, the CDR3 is TGTGCCAGCAACTTGATGGTATCGGTTGAAGCTTTCTTT.

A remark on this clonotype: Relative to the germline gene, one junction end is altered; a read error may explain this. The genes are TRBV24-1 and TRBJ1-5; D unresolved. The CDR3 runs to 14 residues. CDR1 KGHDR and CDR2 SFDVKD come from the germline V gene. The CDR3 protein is CATSDFSSNRPQHF. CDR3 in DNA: TGTGCCACCAGTGATTTTAGTAGCAATCGGCCCCAGCATTTT.

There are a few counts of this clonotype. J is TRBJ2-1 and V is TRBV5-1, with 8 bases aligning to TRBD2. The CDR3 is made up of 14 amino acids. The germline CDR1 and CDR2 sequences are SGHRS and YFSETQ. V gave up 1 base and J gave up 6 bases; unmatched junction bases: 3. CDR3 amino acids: CASSLFAGGNEQFF. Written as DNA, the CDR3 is TGCGCCAGCAGCTTGTTTGCGGGAGGCAATGAGCAGTTCTTC.

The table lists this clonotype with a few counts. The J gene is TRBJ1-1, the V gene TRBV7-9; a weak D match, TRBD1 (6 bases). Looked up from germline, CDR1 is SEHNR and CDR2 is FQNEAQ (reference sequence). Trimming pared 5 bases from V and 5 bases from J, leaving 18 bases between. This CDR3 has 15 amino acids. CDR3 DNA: TGTGCCAGCAGCCCGCACAGGGCCGGGGGAACTGAAGCTTTCTTT. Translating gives CASSPHRAGGTEAFF.

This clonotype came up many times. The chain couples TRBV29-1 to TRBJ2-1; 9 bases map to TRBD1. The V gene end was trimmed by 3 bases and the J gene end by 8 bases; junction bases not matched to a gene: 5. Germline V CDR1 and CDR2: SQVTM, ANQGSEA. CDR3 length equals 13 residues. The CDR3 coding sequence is TGCAGCGTTGATAGGGACAGGGACGATGAGCAGTTCTTC. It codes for CSVDRDRDDEQFF.

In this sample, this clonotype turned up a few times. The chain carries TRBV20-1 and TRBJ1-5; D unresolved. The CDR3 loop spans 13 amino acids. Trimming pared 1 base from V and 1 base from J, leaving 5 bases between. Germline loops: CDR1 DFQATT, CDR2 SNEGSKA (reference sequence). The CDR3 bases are TGCAGTGCTAGAGGGTTGAGCAATCAGCCCCAGCATTTT. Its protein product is CSARGLSNQPQHF.

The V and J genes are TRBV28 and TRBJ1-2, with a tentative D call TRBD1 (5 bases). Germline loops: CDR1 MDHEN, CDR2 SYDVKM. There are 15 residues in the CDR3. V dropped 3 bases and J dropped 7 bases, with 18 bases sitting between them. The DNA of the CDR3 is TGTGCCAGCAGTTTGGACGGGACGGCCGCGGGTGGCTACACCTTC. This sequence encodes CASSLDGTAAGGYTF.

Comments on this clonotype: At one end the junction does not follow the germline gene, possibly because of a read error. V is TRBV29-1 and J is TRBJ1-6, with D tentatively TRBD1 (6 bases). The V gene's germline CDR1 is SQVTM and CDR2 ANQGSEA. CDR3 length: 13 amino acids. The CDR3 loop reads CSVGNREGSPPHF. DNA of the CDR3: TGCAGCGTTGGGAACAGGGAAGGGTCACCCCCCCACTTT.

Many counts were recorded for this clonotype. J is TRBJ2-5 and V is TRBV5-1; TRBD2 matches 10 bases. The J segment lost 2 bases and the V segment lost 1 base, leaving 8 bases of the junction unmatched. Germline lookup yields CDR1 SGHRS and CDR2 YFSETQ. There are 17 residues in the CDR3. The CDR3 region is CASSLSAASGGQETQYF. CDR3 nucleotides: TGCGCCAGCAGCTTGAGCGCGGCTAGCGGGGGACAAGAGACCCAGTACTTC. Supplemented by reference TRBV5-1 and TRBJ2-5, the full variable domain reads KAGVTQTPRYLIKTRGQQVTLSCSPISGHRSVSWYQQTPGQGLQFLFEYFSETQRNKGNFPGRFSGRQFSNSRSEMNVSTLELGDSALYLCASSLSAASGGQETQYFGPGTRLLVL.

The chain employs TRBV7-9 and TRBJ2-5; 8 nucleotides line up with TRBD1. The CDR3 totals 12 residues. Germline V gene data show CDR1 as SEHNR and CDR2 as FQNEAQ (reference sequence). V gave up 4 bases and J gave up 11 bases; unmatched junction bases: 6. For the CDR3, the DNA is TGTGCCAGCAGCTCCCGGACAGGGAAGCAGTACTTC. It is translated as CASSSRTGKQYF.

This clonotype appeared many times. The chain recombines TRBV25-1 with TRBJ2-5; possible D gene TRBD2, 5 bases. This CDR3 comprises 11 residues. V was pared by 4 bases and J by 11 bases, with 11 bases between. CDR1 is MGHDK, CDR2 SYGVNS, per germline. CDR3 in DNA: TGTGCCAGCAGTGGGGTAAGGGAGCAGTACTTC. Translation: CASSGVREQYF.

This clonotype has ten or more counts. This chain's CDR3 is CASSPHTLDAEAFF. The DNA of the CDR3 is TGTGCCAGCAGTCCCCATACCCTGGACGCTGAAGCTTTCTTT. The chain recombines TRBV12-3 or TRBV12-4 with TRBJ1-1; D is unclear. The CDR3 contains 14 residues. Trimming shortened V by 5 bases and J by 6 bases, and 16 bases separated the two germline ends.

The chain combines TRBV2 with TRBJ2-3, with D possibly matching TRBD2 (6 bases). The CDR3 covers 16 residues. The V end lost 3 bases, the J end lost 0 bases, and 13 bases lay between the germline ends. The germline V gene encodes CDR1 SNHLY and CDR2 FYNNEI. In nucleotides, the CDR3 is TGTGCCAGCAGTGAGGCGGGAAGCCCTAGCACAGATACGCAGTATTTT. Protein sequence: CASSEAGSPSTDTQYF. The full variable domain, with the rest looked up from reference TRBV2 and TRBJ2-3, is EPEVTQTPSHQVTQMGQEVILRCVPISNHLYFYWYRQILGQKVEFLVSFYNNEISEKSEIFDDQFSVERPDGSNFTLKIRSTKLEDSAMYFCASSEAGSPSTDTQYFGPGTRLTVL.

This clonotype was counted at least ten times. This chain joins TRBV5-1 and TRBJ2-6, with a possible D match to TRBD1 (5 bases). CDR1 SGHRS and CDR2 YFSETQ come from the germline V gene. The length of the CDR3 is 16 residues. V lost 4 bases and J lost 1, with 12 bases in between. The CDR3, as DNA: TGCGCCAGCAGCCCGCAGGGTTTGTCTGGGGCCAACGTCCTGACTTTC. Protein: CASSPQGLSGANVLTF.

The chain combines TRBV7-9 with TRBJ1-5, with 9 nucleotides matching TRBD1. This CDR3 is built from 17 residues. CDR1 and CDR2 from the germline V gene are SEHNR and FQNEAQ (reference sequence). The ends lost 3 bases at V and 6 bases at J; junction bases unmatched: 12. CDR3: CASSFSGQGTGLQPQHF. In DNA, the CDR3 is TGTGCCAGCAGCTTTTCGGGACAGGGTACTGGTCTTCAGCCCCAGCATTTT.

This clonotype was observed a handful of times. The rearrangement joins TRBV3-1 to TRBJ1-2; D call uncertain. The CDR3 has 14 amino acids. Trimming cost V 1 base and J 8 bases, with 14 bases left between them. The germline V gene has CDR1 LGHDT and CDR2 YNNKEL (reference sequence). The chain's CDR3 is CASSQGAARGGYTF. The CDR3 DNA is TGTGCCAGCAGCCAAGGGGCAGCCCGCGGGGGCTACACCTTC. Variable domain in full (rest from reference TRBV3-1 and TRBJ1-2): DTAVSQTPKYLVTQMGNDKSIKCEQNLGHDTMYWYKQDSKKFLKIMFSYNNKELIINETVPNRFSPKSPDKAHLNLHINSLELGDSAVYFCASSQGAARGGYTFGSGTRLTVV.

The CDR3 region has the DNA TGTGCCAGCAGCTTAGCGAAGCAACTAGCGGAGACGTACACAGATACGCAGTATTTT. Translated: CASSLAKQLAETYTDTQYF. The rearrangement links TRBV7-2 to TRBJ2-3; 8 positions agree with TRBD2. The CDR3 covers 19 residues. Germline CDR1 reads SGHTA; CDR2 reads FQGNSA. The J segment lost 2 bases and the V segment lost 0 bases, leaving 13 bases of the junction unmatched.

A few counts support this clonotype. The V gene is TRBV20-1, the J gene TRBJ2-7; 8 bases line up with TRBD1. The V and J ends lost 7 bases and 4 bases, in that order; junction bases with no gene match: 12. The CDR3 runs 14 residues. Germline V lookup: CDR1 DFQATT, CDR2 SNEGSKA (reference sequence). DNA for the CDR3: TGCAGTGTTAGGGGGACAGGTGATTTATACGAGCAGTACTTC. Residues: CSVRGTGDLYEQYF.